This TCR beta chain was recorded in a study of early T cells in non-severe SARS-CoV-2 infection. Across the whole study: The input, bulk RNA from unsorted whole blood, was sequenced, and chains were unpaired. Whole-study findings and limits: The VDJdb matching leaned toward anti-spike CD8 responses and overlooked private and CD4 specificities.

Trimming took 3 bases from V and 1 from J, leaving 10 bases between them. The CDR3 sequence is 15 residues long. Germline V gene lookup returns CDR1 SGHRS and CDR2 YFSETQ. Unique molecular identifiers were affixed to single, distinct cDNA molecules. TCRdb redid the calling of the 5' RACE reads with MiXCR, one entry per CDR3 protein. The sample has approximately 50,000 distinct CDR3 sequences, 9% to 15% seen once. This clonotype has just a few counts. The antigen remains unidentified. The specimen was whole blood, collected at baseline. The origin of this receptor is an adult who was a healthcare worker with PCR-confirmed SARS-CoV-2 infection or an uninfected control (not recorded which). The chain couples TRBV5-1 to TRBJ1-4; a weak D match, TRBD1 (5 bases). The CDR3 spells CASSWKRGTNEKLFF. The CDR3 DNA reads as TGCGCCAGCAGCTGGAAGAGGGGAACTAATGAAAAACTGTTTTTT.